This T cell receptor beta chain was captured by sequencing in a study of T cell responses to AZD1222 COVID-19 vaccine. Study conclusions and caveats: The study found vaccine-associated CD4 TCRs spanning spike, dominant at 160-218 and 743-854. Donors in the cohort were predominantly white British and more often female, and clonal diversity was possibly underestimated. The repertoires were collected only after the peak T cell response.

Points on this clone: Antigen: not known.

The CDR3 is made up of 14 amino acids. Germline V gene data show CDR1 as MNHEY and CDR2 as SMNVEV (reference sequence). V dropped 5 bases and J dropped 10 bases, with 15 bases sitting between them. The method was immunoSEQ multiplex PCR; TCRdb's version includes in-frame clones alone and lacks a portion of them. The data show approximately 110,000 clones, around 92% seen once. The specimen was peripheral blood, collected on day 0 of AZD1222 vaccination. The J gene is TRBJ1-6, the V gene TRBV27, with no clear D. The receptor's source is an adult in good health. The CDR3 protein is CASSARLVDSPLHF. The CDR3 coding sequence is TGTGCCAGCAGTGCCCGTCTGGTGGACTCACCCCTCCACTTT.